The present T cell receptor beta chain was sequenced within a study of cytomegalovirus exposure and HLA in healthy donors (dated by TCRdb to about 2017). For the wider study: According to an earlier analysis of several hundred of the donors, about 170 million T cells yielded approximately 120 million unique TCR beta sequences and around 300 Gb of sequence data. Typing coverage differed by locus: A, B, C, DRB1 and DQB1 were typed in roughly 620-630 donors, DQA1 in 522, DPA1 in 600 to 610, and DPB1 in 472. Roughly 300 gigabases of sequencing data and 80 million or so unique TCR sequences were included in an early release covering over 600 HLA-typed donors. Using immunosequencing, the study profiled T cell repertoires from 500 to 800 subjects and related those repertoires to cytomegalovirus serostatus. A later genetic analysis took genome-wide SNP genotypes for 398 of the 666 donors and used that subset as a discovery cohort. The study aimed to test whether signatures of past pathogen exposure could be identified by cataloging public T cell receptors. To decide whether each TCR beta V gene segment behaved as functional or pseudogenic, an earlier analysis of 587 of the donors relied on high-throughput TCR beta sequencing. Because of strong linkage in the cohort, five DR-DQ haplotypes were treated as single units for association and clustering. Donor age, sex, ethnicity and CMV serostatus were collected together with the repertoire data. Rather than using new phenotypic data, the later analysis identified candidate immune exposures from TCR beta sequences and from how often those sequences occurred across donors. Besides the first cohort of approximately 710 subjects, a separate validation cohort made up of 120 or so different subjects was used. A later analysis re-analyzed previously published TCR beta repertoires from 666 donors and added high-resolution HLA genotyping to study TCR occurrence patterns. Every repertoire in the discovery cohort had been generated on one and the same sequencing platform. Class I and class II HLA loci were covered by the typing at four-digit resolution. Of the 398 genotyped donors, about 80% fell in the genetic ancestry cluster associated with self-reported Caucasian donors. On average, 235,054 unique TCR beta nucleotide sequences were sequenced per donor among a few hundred genotyped donors of the cohort, with roughly 20% of those sequences being non-productive. High-throughput TCR immunosequencing, statistical association of individual TCRs with disease status, and machine learning were combined to predict cytomegalovirus infection status. Overall results and qualifications from the work: A further reported finding was that TCR beta sequences accurately predicted the HLA-A and HLA-B alleles for most subjects in the first cohort. In a later analysis, HLA-associated TCR beta chains were found to be more clonally expanded and to have lower generation probabilities than equally common non-associated chains. Because the 87-base-pair reads could not distinguish some IMGT-functional V segments, including TRBV6-2 and TRBV6-3, those segments were excluded. Correlated functional status among segregating V segments might reflect linkage disequilibrium, but an unknown experimental factor could not be ruled out. According to the authors, the approach could potentially be generalized to other disease states and immunological phenotypes. Because counts were too low, more than 15 rarely observed V segments, including chromosome 9 orphons, were left out of the earlier analysis of a few hundred of the donors. According to a later analysis, TCR association rates differed among HLA loci, with DRB1 alleles showing the most associated TCRs and HLA-C alleles showing the fewest. A later analysis associated some 17,000 TCR beta sequences with specific HLA alleles at a false discovery rate of 0.05. In an earlier analysis of 587 of the donors, most TCR beta V segments appeared in productive rearrangements about 90% or about 30% of the time, broadly matching IMGT annotations. A later genetic analysis reported fewer N-insertions in productive TCRs among donors in an Asian-associated ancestry cluster than the roughly 700-donor mean. A later genetic analysis associated a missense DCLRE1C variant with V-gene and J-gene trimming of TCR beta chains, and an independent cohort replicated the association. Most TCR sequences were observed very rarely across donors, whereas some public TCRs were present in many individuals. In vitro tests confirmed that a few of the cytomegalovirus-associated TCR beta chains recognize cytomegalovirus antigens. Assigning TCR associations to individual alleles was difficult when HLA alleles, especially DR and DQ, strongly co-occurred. Because some donors lacked HLA typing at each locus, the association tests relied only on the typed subset. The sequencing pipeline was judged likely to have produced a cluster of highly shared sequence variants as a technical artifact. This cohort had only TCR beta chains sequenced, and the lack of alpha or paired-chain data limited which features could be detected. Presence/absence analyses assumed roughly uniform sequencing depth across donors, an assumption that may not hold. According to a later analysis, parvovirus B19, influenza, CMV and Epstein-Barr virus appeared linked to several top co-occurrence clusters. For the cohort, immune exposure information was limited to CMV serostatus. The study listed over 150 TCR beta chains as associated with cytomegalovirus. Most CMV-associated TCR beta chains appeared to be HLA-restricted in a later analysis, and the HLA associations seemed to be driven largely by CMV exposure. Cytomegalovirus status was reported to be diagnosed by the classifier with high specificity and sensitivity in both the original and validation cohorts.

The library was obtained by the immunoSEQ multiplex PCR assay. A mixture of 60 forward primers for TCR Vbeta segments and 13 reverse primers for TCR Jbeta segments was used in the multiplex PCR. A multiplex PCR assay on genomic DNA amplified the CDR3 region of rearranged TCR beta genes. The amplified TCR beta libraries were sequenced on the Illumina HiSeq System as 87-base-pair reads. Processing in the source paper ran as follows. Across the 500 to 700 repertoires, a later analysis counted about 81 million unique TCR beta chains, about 10 million of which were shared by at least two donors. A nearest-neighbor algorithm error-corrected the raw reads and collapsed the reads into unique sequences, merging closely related sequences to remove PCR and sequencing errors. To assign V, D and J gene segments, CDR3 sequences were aligned to IMGT reference sequences. Each retained sequence needed at least a six-nucleotide match to both a V gene segment and a J gene segment. A rearrangement was called productive if the CDR3 had no stop codons and remained in frame with V and J, and every other rearrangement was called non-productive. Following IMGT convention, CDR3 was defined as the stretch from the second conserved V-encoded cysteine to the conserved J-encoded phenylalanine. The earlier analysis of fewer than 750 of the donors excluded sequences that lacked an unambiguous match to a single V gene segment. In an earlier analysis of approximately 590 of the donors, a V segment was called functional when productive rearrangements were above 56.7%, and segregating when the standard deviation between donors exceeded 5%. A statistical classification framework was developed to diagnose cytomegalovirus status using the catalog of TCR beta chain sequences. A later analysis assigned V and J genes by comparing TCR nucleotide sequences with IMGT/GENE-DB human TR gene sequences. Using the TCRdist pipeline, a later analysis assigned CDR3 sequences along with most-parsimonious VDJ recombination scenarios. In a later analysis, each TCR beta chain was defined by its CDR3 amino acid sequence together with its V-gene family, and reads without a unique V-gene family were excluded. To address suspected cross-contamination and a sequencing artifact, a later analysis removed over 500 highly shared, low-generation-probability nucleotide sequences. In a later analysis, a clonal expansion index was calculated for each public chain from normalized within-repertoire ranks of inferred template counts. In a later analysis, generation probabilities were computed with a VDJ recombination model fitted to out-of-frame rearrangements, and the resulting probabilities were checked against IGoR. A later analysis scored TCR-TCR, TCR-HLA and TCR-CMV co-occurrence with hypergeometric tests, applying a repertoire-size bias correction to TCR pairs. To estimate false discovery rates, a later analysis permuted the HLA or CMV assignments 20 times. In a later analysis, co-occurring TCRs were grouped using DBSCAN, with TCRdist sequence similarity added in when clustering inside HLA-allele-positive subsets. Co-occurrence clustering excluded repertoires with fewer than 30,000 or more than 120,000 public chains, plus five with anomalous nucleotide sharing. As stored in TCRdb, this immuneACCESS dataset retains in-frame rearrangements with V and J assigned. A fraction of the clones does not appear; measured against another copy, unresolved V genes explain less than half of the discrepancy, and the remainder lacks a known reason. The V and J calls and clone size were taken over from that table, and D and trimming were inferred from the DNA. In this sample the table shows about 110,000 clones, 73% of which occur a single time. The top ten clones comprise approximately 8.4% of the sample.

The cohort comprised 710 or so healthy bone marrow donors. At the time of sampling, every cohort member was nominally healthy, though immune exposures that went unrecorded were likely present. The donor tested CMV seronegative and was one of the 352 seronegative cohort members. A peripheral blood sample was provided by each donor, and peripheral blood mononuclear cells were used for TCR beta sequencing. The Qiagen DNeasy Blood Extraction Kit was used to extract genomic DNA from the blood cell samples. As regards this clone: Its antigen remains unidentified. The junction differs from germline at one of its ends, possibly a read error.

Inclusive of the bounding cysteine and phenylalanine, the CDR3 is 14 residues long. Of all the DNA, just the CDR3 is kept, 42 bases in frame from base 1. CDR1 MNHEY and CDR2 SVGAGI were looked up in the germline V gene. The material sequenced was PBMCs. The source is a middle-aged man in good health and CMV-seronegative. The rearranged chain carries TRBV6-5 and TRBJ1-2; 8 middle bases align to TRBD1. The DNA sequence follows: TGTGCCAGCAGTTACGGGACAGGCTCCTATGGCTACCCCTTC. The encoded protein is CASSYGTGSYGYPF.